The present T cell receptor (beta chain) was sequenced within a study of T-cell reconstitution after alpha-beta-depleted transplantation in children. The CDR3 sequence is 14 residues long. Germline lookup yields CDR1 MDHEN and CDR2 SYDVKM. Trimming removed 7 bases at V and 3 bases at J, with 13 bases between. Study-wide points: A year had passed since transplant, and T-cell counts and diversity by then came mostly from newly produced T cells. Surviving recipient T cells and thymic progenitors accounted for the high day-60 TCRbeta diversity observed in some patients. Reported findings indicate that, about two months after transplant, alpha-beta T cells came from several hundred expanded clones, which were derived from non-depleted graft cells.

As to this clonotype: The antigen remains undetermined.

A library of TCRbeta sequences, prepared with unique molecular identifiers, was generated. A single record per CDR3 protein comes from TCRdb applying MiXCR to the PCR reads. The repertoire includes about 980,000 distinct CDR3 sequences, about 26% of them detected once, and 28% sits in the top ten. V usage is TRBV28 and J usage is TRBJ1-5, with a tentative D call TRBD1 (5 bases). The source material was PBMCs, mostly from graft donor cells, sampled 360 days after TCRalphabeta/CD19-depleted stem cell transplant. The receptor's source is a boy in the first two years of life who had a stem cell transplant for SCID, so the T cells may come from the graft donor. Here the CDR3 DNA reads TGTGCCAGCACCGGACATGGGTACAATCAGCCCCAGCATTTT. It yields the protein CASTGHGYNQPQHF.